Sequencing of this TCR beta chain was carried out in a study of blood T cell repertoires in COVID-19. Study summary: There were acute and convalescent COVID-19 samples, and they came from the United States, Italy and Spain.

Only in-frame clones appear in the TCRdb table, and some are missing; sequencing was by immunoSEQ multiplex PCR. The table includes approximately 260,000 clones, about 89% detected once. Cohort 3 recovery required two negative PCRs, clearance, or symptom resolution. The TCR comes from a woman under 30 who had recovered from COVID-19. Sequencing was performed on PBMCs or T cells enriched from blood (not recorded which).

Here the CDR3 DNA reads TGTGCCAGCAGCCAGGACCGACAGGGTAATGAAAAACTGTTTTTT. It codes for CASSQDRQGNEKLFF. This chain links TRBV4-2 with TRBJ1-4, with TRBD1 identical over 7 bases. CDR3 size: 15 residues. V gave up 3 bases and J gave up 4 bases; unmatched junction bases: 5. Germline V gene lookup returns CDR1 LGHNA and CDR2 YNFKEQ.